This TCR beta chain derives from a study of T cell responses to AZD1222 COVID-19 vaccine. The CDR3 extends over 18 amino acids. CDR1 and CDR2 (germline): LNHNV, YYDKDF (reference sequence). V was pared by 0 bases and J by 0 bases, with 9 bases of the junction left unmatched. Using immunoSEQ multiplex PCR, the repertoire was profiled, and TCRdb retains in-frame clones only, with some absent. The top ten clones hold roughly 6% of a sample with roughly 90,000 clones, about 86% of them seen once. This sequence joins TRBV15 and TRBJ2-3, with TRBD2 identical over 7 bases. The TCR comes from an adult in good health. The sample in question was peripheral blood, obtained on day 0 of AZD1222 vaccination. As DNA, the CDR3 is TGTGCCACCAGCAGAGATCTCCCGAGACTAGCCAGCACAGATACGCAGTATTTT. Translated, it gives CATSRDLPRLASTDTQYF.